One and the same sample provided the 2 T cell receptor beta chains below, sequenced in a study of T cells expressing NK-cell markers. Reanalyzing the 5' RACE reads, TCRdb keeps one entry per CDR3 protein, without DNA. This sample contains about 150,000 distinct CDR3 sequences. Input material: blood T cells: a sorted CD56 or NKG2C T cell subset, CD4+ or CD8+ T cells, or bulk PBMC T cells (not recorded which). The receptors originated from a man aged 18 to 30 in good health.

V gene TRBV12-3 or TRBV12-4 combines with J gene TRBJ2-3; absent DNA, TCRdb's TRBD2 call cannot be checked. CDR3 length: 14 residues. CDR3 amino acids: CASSQLARSDTQYF.

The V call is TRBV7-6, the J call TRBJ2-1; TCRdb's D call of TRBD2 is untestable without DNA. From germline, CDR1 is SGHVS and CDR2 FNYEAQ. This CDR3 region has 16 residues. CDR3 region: CASSLATGEIYNEQFF.